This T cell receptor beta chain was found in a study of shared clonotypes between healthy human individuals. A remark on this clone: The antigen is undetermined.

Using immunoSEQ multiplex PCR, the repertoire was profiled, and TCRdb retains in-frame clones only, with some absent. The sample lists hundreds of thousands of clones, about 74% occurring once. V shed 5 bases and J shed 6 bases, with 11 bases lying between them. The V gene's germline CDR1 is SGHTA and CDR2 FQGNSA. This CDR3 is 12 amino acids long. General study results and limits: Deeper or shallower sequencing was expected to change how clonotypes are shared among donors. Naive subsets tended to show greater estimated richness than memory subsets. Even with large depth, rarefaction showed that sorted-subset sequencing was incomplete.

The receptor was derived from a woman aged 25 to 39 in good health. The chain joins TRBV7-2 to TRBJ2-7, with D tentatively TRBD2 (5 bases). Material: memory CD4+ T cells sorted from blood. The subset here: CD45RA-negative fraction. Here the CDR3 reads CASSLTRVEQYF. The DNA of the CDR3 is TGTGCCAGCAGCCTGACGAGGGTCGAGCAGTACTTC.